The 24 T cell receptor beta chains listed next were all sequenced from one sample in a study of molecular identifiers for immune sequencing clone quantification (dated by TCRdb to about 2018). Library preparation used PCR. The sequencing machine was a NextSeq 500. Starting from the raw public reads, TCRdb applied fastp trimming at Q25, assembled clones with MiXCR and retained in-frame beta chains. Duplicate CDR3 protein sequences are folded into a single record with the most common DNA and genes. This sample lists about 630,000 distinct CDR3 sequences; about 25% were detected once. The top ten hold about 0.84% of the sample. The sequencing input was naive CD8+ T cells from blood, with Jurkat cell RNA spiked in. The sample's cell subset or site, from its label and the paper: FACS-sorted CD8+CD4-CCR7+CD45RA+ naive T cells. The receptors originated from a human donor in good health. Some libraries in this study had Jurkat cell RNA spiked in.

This clonotype was recorded at least ten times. The chain employs TRBV4-2 and TRBJ2-3; TRBD2 aligns across 10 bases. Germline V lookup: CDR1 LGHNA, CDR2 YNFKEQ. The junction had 11 bases not matched to a gene; V was cut back by 4 bases and J by 4 bases. The CDR3 totals 17 residues. For the CDR3, the DNA is TGTGCCAGCAGCCCCAGGGAGTCTAGCGGGGGACCAGATACGCAGTATTTT. Its translation: CASSPRESSGGPDTQYF.

Note on this clonotype: This sequence may be a read error, since a much larger clone differs from it by one base. The rearrangement links TRBV9 to TRBJ1-4; 9 positions match TRBD1. In germline, CDR1 is SGDLS, CDR2 YYNGEE. The length of the CDR3 is 15 residues. CDR3 sequence (DNA): TGTGCCAGCAGCGCAACTTGGGGACAGGGTGAAAAACTGGTTTTT. Amino acid sequence: CASSATWGQGEKLVF.

In its sample, this clonotype was seen many times. The CDR3 reads CASSPPGLTQYF. The CDR3 DNA is TGTGCCAGCAGCCCCCCCGGGTTGACCCAGTACTTC. The gene calls are TRBV7-9 and TRBJ2-5; D not resolved. Trimming took 5 bases from V and 7 from J, leaving 11 bases between them. Germline V CDR1 and CDR2: SEHNR, FQNEAQ (reference sequence). The CDR3 consists of 12 residues.

Regarding this clonotype: Since a much larger clone is just one base distant, this may be a read error. The J gene is TRBJ2-3, the V gene TRBV6-1; D is unresolved. The CDR3 totals 15 residues. Germline V lookup: CDR1 MNHNS, CDR2 SASEGT. Trimming took 4 bases from V and 2 from J, leaving 13 bases between them. The CDR3 DNA reads as TGTGCCAGCAGTGGAGCGTCAGTAGCCACAGATACGCAGTATTTT. Translating it yields CASSGASVATDTQYF.

The table lists this clonotype with a few counts. As DNA, the CDR3 is TGTGCCAGCATCGTGGGGCTAGCGGGGGGGCCGATTCGGGGCAATGAGCAGTTCTTC. Protein sequence: CASIVGLAGGPIRGNEQFF. The V and J genes are TRBV2 and TRBJ2-1; 12 nucleotides match TRBD2. CDR1 and CDR2 (germline): SNHLY, FYNNEI. Trimming took 7 bases from V and 6 from J; bases not matched to a gene: 19. This CDR3 spans 19 amino acids.

This clonotype was seen a handful of times. The genes are TRBV27 and TRBJ2-3; D tentatively reads TRBD1 or TRBD2 (5 bases each). Trimming removed 5 bases at V and 6 bases at J, with 18 bases between. This CDR3 comprises 15 residues. The germline gives CDR1 MNHEY, CDR2 SMNVEV (reference sequence). The CDR3 DNA reads as TGTGCCAGCAGTGATTCCGGGACCCCGGGCGATACGCAGTATTTT. Amino acid sequence: CASSDSGTPGDTQYF.

Concerning this clonotype: This clone may be a read error of a much larger clone one base away. This CDR3 is missing its conserved last phenylalanine or tryptophan, likely due to a read error. The chain joins TRBV27 to TRBJ1-5; TRBD1 agrees at 10 bases. This CDR3 has 15 amino acids. CDR1 is MNHEY and CDR2 is SMNVEV in the germline V gene (reference sequence). V trimming: 5 bases; J trimming: 7 bases; junction bases outside the gene matches: 8. CDR3 bases: TGTGCCAGCAGTCAGACGGGACAGGGGAGACAGCCCCAGCATTCT. Residues: CASSQTGQGRQPQHS.

This clonotype was picked up many times. This chain links TRBV29-1 with TRBJ2-3; 10 bases align to TRBD2. The CDR3 loop spans 16 amino acids. Germline values: CDR1 SQVTM, CDR2 ANQGSEA. Germline trimming cut 7 bases from V and 0 bases from J; bases unmatched to any gene: 10. The CDR3 here is CSGLAGVAGSTDTQYF. Here the CDR3 DNA reads TGCAGCGGTCTAGCGGGAGTGGCGGGGAGCACAGATACGCAGTATTTT.

This rearrangement joins TRBV24-1 to TRBJ2-2; 7 nucleotides align to TRBD1. Germline V lookup: CDR1 KGHDR, CDR2 SFDVKD. Trimming cost V 9 bases and J 2 bases; bases outside gene matches: 8. This CDR3 comprises 15 residues. The DNA for the CDR3 is TGTGCCACCTCGCCACGGGACAGCAACACCGGGGAGCTGTTTTTT. Its translation is CATSPRDSNTGELFF.

In its sample, this clonotype was seen many times. V gene TRBV7-2 combines with J gene TRBJ2-3; 10 bases fit TRBD1. Per the germline V gene, CDR1 is SGHTA and CDR2 is FQGNSA. The length of the CDR3 is 17 residues. J gave up 3 bases and V 3 bases, and 9 bases lay outside the gene matches. In DNA form, the CDR3 reads TGTGCCAGCAGCTTCCGGGACAGGGGACTATGGACAGATACGCAGTATTTT. It codes for CASSFRDRGLWTDTQYF. Full variable domain (remainder filled in from reference TRBV7-2 and TRBJ2-3): GAGVSQSPSNKVTEKGKDVELRCDPISGHTALYWYRQSLGQGLEFLIYFQGNSAPDKSGLPSDRFSAERTGGSVSTLTIQRTQQEDSAVYLCASSFRDRGLWTDTQYFGPGTRLTVL.

V usage is TRBV27 and J usage is TRBJ2-1, with D unclear. Germline CDR1 and CDR2: MNHEY and SMNVEV (reference sequence). V was trimmed by 2 bases and J by 8 bases, leaving 19 bases between them. The CDR3 runs 16 residues. As DNA, the CDR3 is TGTGCCAGCAGTTTACTAATCATTAGAGACCTCCATGAGCAGTTCTTC. Amino acids: CASSLLIIRDLHEQFF.

Of note for this clonotype: A much larger clone lies one base from this, so it may be a read error. The V and J genes are TRBV29-1 and TRBJ1-2; TRBD1 might be the D (6 bases). The CDR3 contains 12 residues. Looked up from germline, CDR1 is SQVTM and CDR2 is ANQGSEA. The CDR3 region is CGGLTGDYGYTF. The CDR3 DNA sequence: TGCGGCGGGTTGACAGGAGACTATGGCTACACCTTC.

This clonotype was seen once. The V and J genes are TRBV9 and TRBJ2-5, with 11 nucleotides matching TRBD2. Germline CDR1 and CDR2: SGDLS and YYNGEE. The CDR3 contains 16 residues. With V trimmed by 4 bases and J by 4 bases, 9 bases remained unmatched. The CDR3 sequence is CASSPQGSGRGETQYF. Written as DNA, the CDR3 is TGTGCCAGCAGCCCACAAGGTAGCGGGAGGGGAGAGACCCAGTACTTC.

Of note for this clonotype: Since no conserved phenylalanine or tryptophan closes the CDR3, a read error is the likely cause. The DNA is omitted, as the CDR3 cannot be located on it reliably, and the CDR3 follows TCRdb's listing. This CDR3 is CASSKAPGLAGVNEQFL. The chain combines TRBV21-1 with TRBJ2-1; the table's D call, TRBD2, has no DNA check behind it. TRBV21-1 is deemed a pseudogene. The CDR3 is made up of 17 amino acids, end residues included.

This clonotype was counted at least ten times. The genes are TRBV19 and TRBJ1-5; TRBD1 matches 9 bases. CDR3 size: 15 residues. J gave up 6 bases and V 5 bases, and 8 bases lay outside the gene matches. Germline CDR1 is LNHDA and CDR2 is SQIVND (reference sequence). The CDR3 protein is CASSFPDRGGQPQHF. The CDR3 DNA follows: TGTGCCAGTAGTTTCCCGGACAGGGGTGGTCAGCCCCAGCATTTT.

The count of this clonotype is one. At one end the junction does not follow the germline gene, possibly because of a read error. V is TRBV4-3 and J is TRBJ2-1, with 7 bases that match TRBD2. Germline lookup yields CDR1 LGHNA and CDR2 YSLEER. The CDR3 is 17 amino acids. The CDR3 region is CASSQEGPAGSYNAQFF. The DNA for the CDR3 is TGCGCCAGCAGCCAAGAAGGGCCAGCGGGAAGTTACAATGCGCAGTTCTTC.

This chain links TRBV9 with TRBJ1-1; D perhaps matches TRBD1 (5 bases). CDR1 and CDR2 from the germline V gene are SGDLS and YYNGEE. The CDR3 is 13 amino acids. V was cut by 7 bases and J by 4 bases, with 14 bases left in between. CDR3 nucleotide sequence: TGTGCCAGCGGCCCTTCAGGGTCCACTGAAGCTTTCTTT. This sequence encodes CASGPSGSTEAFF.

V and J are TRBV9 and TRBJ2-7; D possibly corresponds to TRBD1 (6 bases). Per germline, CDR1 SGDLS and CDR2 YYNGEE. V was clipped by 0 bases and J by 2 bases, with 9 bases between them. This CDR3 is built from 14 residues. DNA for the CDR3: TGTGCCAGCAGCGTAGGGGGGCCCACCTACGAGCAGTACTTC. Translating it yields CASSVGGPTYEQYF.

Concerning this clonotype: A single base separates this from a much larger clone, so it may be a read error. V usage is TRBV20-1 and J usage is TRBJ2-5, with 12 bases that match TRBD2. The germline CDR1 and CDR2 sequences are DFQATT and SNEGSKA (reference sequence). This CDR3 spans 16 amino acids. Here the CDR3 reads CGARLRLAGDQETQYF. The CDR3 coding sequence is TGCGGTGCTAGACTCCGACTAGCGGGGGACCAAGAGACCCAGTACTTC.

This clonotype has just one count. This may be a read error, as it is one base from a much larger clone. The chain couples TRBV5-1 to TRBJ2-7; D may be TRBD1 (6 bases). The germline CDR1 and CDR2 sequences are SGHRS and YFSETQ. V lost 3 bases, J lost 0 bases, and 13 bases lay in between. This CDR3 is built from 15 residues. The CDR3 region is CASSSVAGASYEQYF. CDR3 nucleotide sequence: TGCGCCAGCAGCTCGGTAGCAGGGGCCTCCTACGAGCAGTACTTC.

A word on this clonotype: This may come from a read error, since a much larger clone is one base off. The chain carries TRBV30 and TRBJ2-7; 9 nucleotides agree with TRBD1. The CDR3 spans 12 residues. The germline gives CDR1 GTSNPN, CDR2 SVGIG (reference sequence). Here the CDR3 DNA reads TGTACCGGATGGACAGGGGCCTACGAGCAGTACTTC. This encodes CTGWTGAYEQYF. The full variable domain, in which reference TRBV30 and TRBJ2-7 provide the parts outside the CDR3, is SQTIHQWPATLVQPVGSPLSLECTVEGTSNPNLYWYRQAAGRGLQLLFYSVGIGQISSEVPQNLSASRPQDRQFILSSKKLLLSDSGFYLCTGWTGAYEQYFGPGTRLTVT.

This clonotype was detected a few times. The rearrangement links TRBV30 to TRBJ1-2, with 7 nucleotides matching TRBD1. There are 11 residues in the CDR3. V trimming: 6 bases; J trimming: 8 bases; junction bases outside the gene matches: 6. CDR1 and CDR2 (germline): GTSNPN, SVGIG (reference sequence). This CDR3 reads CACTQGTGYTF. The DNA of the CDR3 is TGTGCCTGCACACAGGGGACGGGCTACACCTTC.

This clonotype was found many times. V and J are TRBV5-1 and TRBJ2-3; D unresolved. The germline gives CDR1 SGHRS, CDR2 YFSETQ. Deletions cut 4 bases from V and 3 bases from J, with 15 bases between. CDR3 length equals 15 residues. The CDR3 region is CASSRDPLGTDTQYF. CDR3 sequence (DNA): TGCGCCAGCAGCAGGGATCCGCTCGGTACAGATACGCAGTATTTT. The full variable domain, completed using reference TRBV5-1 and TRBJ2-3, is KAGVTQTPRYLIKTRGQQVTLSCSPISGHRSVSWYQQTPGQGLQFLFEYFSETQRNKGNFPGRFSGRQFSNSRSEMNVSTLELGDSALYLCASSRDPLGTDTQYFGPGTRLTVL.

The chain employs TRBV6-2 or TRBV6-3 and TRBJ2-5; D is unclear. CDR3 length: 15 amino acids. Trimming removed 6 bases at V and 5 bases at J, with 19 bases between. Germline CDR1 reads MNHEY; CDR2 reads SVGEGT. CDR3 bases: TGTGCCAGCAGCATTGGACCCGGAACGAAGGAGACCCAGTACTTC. It is translated as CASSIGPGTKETQYF.